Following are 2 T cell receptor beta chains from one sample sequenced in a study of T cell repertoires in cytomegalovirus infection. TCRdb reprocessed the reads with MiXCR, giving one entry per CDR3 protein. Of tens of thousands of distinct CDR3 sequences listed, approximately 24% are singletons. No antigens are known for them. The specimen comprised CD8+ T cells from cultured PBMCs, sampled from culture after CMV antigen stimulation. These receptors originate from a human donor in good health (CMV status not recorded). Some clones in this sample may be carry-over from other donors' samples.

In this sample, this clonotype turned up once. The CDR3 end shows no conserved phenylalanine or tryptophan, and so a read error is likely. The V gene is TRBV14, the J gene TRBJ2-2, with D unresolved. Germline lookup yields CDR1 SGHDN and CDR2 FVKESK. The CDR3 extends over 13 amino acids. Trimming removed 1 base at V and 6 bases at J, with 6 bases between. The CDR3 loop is CASSQVPAGELFY. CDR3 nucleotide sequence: TGTGCCAGCAGCCAAGTTCCAGCCGGGGAGCTGTTTTAT.

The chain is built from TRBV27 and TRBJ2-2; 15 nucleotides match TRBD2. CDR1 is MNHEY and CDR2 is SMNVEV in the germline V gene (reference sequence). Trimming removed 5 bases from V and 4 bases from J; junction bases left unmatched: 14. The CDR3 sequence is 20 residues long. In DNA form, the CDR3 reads TGTGCCAGCAGTCCTAAGGGTCCGGGACTAGCGGGAGGAAGCACCGGGGAGCTGTTTTTT. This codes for CASSPKGPGLAGGSTGELFF.